The text below deals with one T cell receptor beta chain. Germline V lookup: CDR1 KGHSH, CDR2 LQKENI. The CDR3 extends over 13 amino acids. V lost 4 bases and J lost 6, with 13 bases in between. Profiled with immunoSEQ multiplex PCR; TCRdb holds only in-frame clones, not every one. The data contain about 43,000 clones, approximately 87% of them singletons. This sample was taken from a study of T cell changes during pregnancy in multiple sclerosis. Material: peripheral blood, obtained in the second trimester of pregnancy. The chain recombines TRBV18 with TRBJ2-7; no definite D call. The source of this sequence is a female donor in good health, enrolled as a control in a pregnancy study. The CDR3 DNA is TGTGCCAGCTCACAGCTAGTCGTTGTCGAGCAGTACTTC. Amino acid sequence: CASSQLVVVEQYF.